The 28 T cell receptor beta chains listed next were all sequenced from one sample in a study of cytomegalovirus exposure and HLA in healthy donors. Clones were sequenced by immunoSEQ multiplex PCR, and TCRdb holds only the in-frame ones, with some missing. The table includes around 250,000 clones, almost 90% detected once. Sequencing used PBMCs. Receptors originate from a woman aged 18-29 years in good health and CMV-seronegative.

The chain has TRBV27 and TRBJ2-5; 10 bases align to TRBD2. V trimming: 2 bases; J trimming: 2 bases; junction bases outside the gene matches: 5. The CDR3 length is 16 residues. Germline V gene lookup returns CDR1 MNHEY and CDR2 SMNVEV (reference sequence). CDR3 residues: CASSLVKRGGQETQYF. The CDR3 nucleotides read TGTGCCAGCAGTTTAGTGAAGCGGGGGGGGCAAGAGACCCAGTACTTC.

Comment on this clone: The junction differs from germline at one of its ends, possibly a read error. The DNA of the CDR3 is TGCGCCAGCAGCTCGGGGCCAACCAGCAATACAGGGACCGCCTTC. Translation: CASSSGPTSNTGTAF. This chain joins TRBV5-1 and TRBJ1-2; D may be TRBD1 (6 bases). Germline V gives CDR1 SGHRS, CDR2 YFSETQ. The CDR3 has 15 amino acids.

This clone has a single count. The rearrangement links TRBV10-3 to TRBJ2-3; TRBD2 aligns across 14 bases. CDR1 ENHRY and CDR2 SYGVKD come from the germline V gene. With 2 bases clipped from V and 9 bases from J, the junction kept 4 bases outside the gene matches. CDR3 length equals 15 residues. CDR3 sequence: CAISEGTSGGRTQYF. The CDR3, as DNA: TGTGCCATCAGTGAGGGGACTAGCGGGGGCAGGACGCAGTATTTT.

The genes are TRBV19 and TRBJ1-1; TRBD1 is a possible D gene (5 bases). The CDR3 is 15 amino acids. Germline CDR1 reads LNHDA; CDR2 reads SQIVND (reference sequence). Trimming removed 0 bases from V and 4 bases from J, with 12 bases in between. CDR3 amino acids: CASSIDQGAGTEAFF. CDR3 in DNA: TGTGCCAGTAGTATAGATCAAGGGGCCGGCACTGAAGCTTTCTTT.

The V and J genes are TRBV7-9 and TRBJ2-5, with 14 positions matching TRBD2. Germline V gene data show CDR1 as SEHNR and CDR2 as FQNEAQ (reference sequence). With 6 bases clipped from V and 2 bases from J, the junction kept 5 bases outside the gene matches. This CDR3 is 16 amino acids long. The CDR3 reads CASSPRLAGGQETQYF. The CDR3 bases are TGTGCCAGCAGTCCCAGACTAGCGGGGGGGCAAGAGACCCAGTACTTC.

The chain links TRBV10-1 to TRBJ2-7; TRBD1 might be the D (5 bases). V was trimmed by 6 bases and J by 0 bases, leaving 18 bases between them. Per the germline V gene, CDR1 is WNHNN and CDR2 is SYGVQD (reference sequence). This CDR3 spans 16 amino acids. CDR3 sequence: CASRGHRSVTSYEQYF. The CDR3 nucleotides read TGCGCCAGCAGGGGGCATAGAAGCGTGACCTCCTACGAGCAGTACTTC.

The chain recombines TRBV27 with TRBJ1-2; D gene uncertain. The V end was cut by 6 bases, the J end by 4 bases, with 15 bases between. The germline gives CDR1 MNHEY, CDR2 SMNVEV (reference sequence). The length of the CDR3 is 14 residues. This chain's CDR3 is CASSLTPHGYGYTF. The CDR3, as DNA: TGTGCCAGCAGCCTTACACCCCATGGCTATGGCTACACCTTC.

J is TRBJ1-6 and V is TRBV19; 7 positions agree with TRBD1. V lost 5 bases, J lost 8 bases, and 15 bases stayed unmatched. The CDR3 contains 17 residues. CDR1 and CDR2 (germline): LNHDA, SQIVND (reference sequence). In DNA form, the CDR3 reads TGTGCCAGTAGTCTCCGGGACAGTACAGTTTCGCATTCACCCCTCCACTTT. The encoded protein is CASSLRDSTVSHSPLHF.

This chain joins TRBV6-5 and TRBJ2-1; a possible D gene is TRBD1 (6 bases). Germline values: CDR1 MNHEY, CDR2 SVGAGI. This CDR3 is built from 14 residues. With 0 bases removed from V and 5 bases from J, the gap between germline ends came to 8 bases. CDR3 residues: CASSYSGTHNEQFF. CDR3 nucleotides: TGTGCCAGCAGTTACTCGGGGACACACAATGAGCAGTTCTTC.

V gene TRBV4-1 combines with J gene TRBJ2-3; a possible D gene is TRBD2 (5 bases). The germline gives CDR1 MGHRA, CDR2 YSYEKL. The CDR3 runs to 15 residues. Trimming cost V 4 bases and J 3 bases, with 14 bases left between them. CDR3 protein: CASSPPRGGTDTQYF. The CDR3 DNA follows: TGCGCCAGCAGCCCACCTCGGGGTGGGACAGATACGCAGTATTTT.

This clone was detected once. The V and J genes are TRBV29-1 and TRBJ2-3; 10 positions match TRBD2. From germline, CDR1 is SQVTM and CDR2 ANQGSEA. There are 16 residues in the CDR3. The ends lost 6 bases at V and 1 base at J; junction bases unmatched: 10. This chain's CDR3 is CSVVGASGGRTDTQYF. CDR3 nucleotide sequence: TGCAGCGTGGTGGGGGCTAGCGGGGGCCGCACAGATACGCAGTATTTT.

The chain employs TRBV5-4 and TRBJ2-1; 9 bases are shared with TRBD1. CDR3 length: 16 amino acids. The V gene's germline CDR1 is SGHNT and CDR2 YYREEE (reference sequence). V gave up 4 bases and J gave up 1 base; unmatched junction bases: 6. The chain's CDR3 is CASSLGQGSSYNEQFF. CDR3 sequence (DNA): TGTGCCAGCAGCCTCGGACAGGGGAGTTCCTACAATGAGCAGTTCTTC.

The rearrangement joins TRBV5-3 to TRBJ2-2, with 8 bases fitting TRBD1. TRBV5-3 is reported as an ORF; its role is uncertain. The CDR3 covers 19 residues. The V and J ends lost 4 bases and 0 bases, in that order; junction bases with no gene match: 14. CDR3 coding DNA: TGTGCCAGAAGCCAGACCCCCAGGGGGCCACCCGCGAACACCGGGGAGCTGTTTTTT. Translation: CARSQTPRGPPANTGELFF.

This clone was seen a single time. The V and J genes are TRBV7-9 and TRBJ2-7; 8 bases align to TRBD1. V shed 5 bases and J 5 bases; nucleotides not matched to a gene: 5. This CDR3 region has 13 residues. CDR1 is SEHNR and CDR2 is FQNEAQ in the germline V gene (reference sequence). CDR3 coding DNA: TGTGCCAGCAGCCAGCCAGGGGGCAACGAGCAGTACGTC. Its protein product is CASSQPGGNEQYV.

The chain uses TRBV12-5 and TRBJ1-5, with 10 bases matching TRBD1. J lost 4 bases, V lost 5 bases, and 2 bases had no gene match. Germline V gene lookup returns CDR1 LGHNT and CDR2 FRNRAP. The CDR3 contains 14 residues. The CDR3 here is CASGTGQGNQPQHF. The CDR3 bases are TGTGCTAGTGGTACGGGACAGGGGAATCAGCCCCAGCATTTT.

This clone was counted only a few times. One end of the junction is discordant with germline, which a read error may explain. This rearrangement joins TRBV20-1 to TRBJ1-2; D is unclear. CDR3 size: 10 residues. CDR1 and CDR2 (germline): DFQATT, SNEGSKA (reference sequence). In DNA form, the CDR3 reads TGCAGTGCTAGAGTTCCCCCTATCATCTTC. It codes for CSARVPPIIF.

The chain uses TRBV4-1 and TRBJ2-7; D unclear. CDR1 MGHRA and CDR2 YSYEKL come from the germline V gene. The CDR3 runs 14 residues. V was pared by 0 bases and J by 7 bases, with 13 bases between. CDR3 amino acids: CASSQDLYSREQYF. CDR3 nucleotides: TGCGCCAGCAGCCAAGACCTATACAGCCGGGAGCAGTACTTC.

This clone was seen more than once but under ten times. The chain employs TRBV18 and TRBJ1-4; D gene unclear. V lost 5 bases, J lost 4 bases, and 8 bases lay in between. Germline lookup yields CDR1 KGHSH and CDR2 LQKENI. The CDR3 is 13 amino acids. CDR3 coding DNA: TGTGCCAGCTCATTGCGGATTAATGAAAAACTGTTTTTT. Translated, it gives CASSLRINEKLFF.

This clone was seen a single time. This chain connects TRBV4-1 to TRBJ2-4; 8 nucleotides match TRBD2. CDR1 is MGHRA, CDR2 YSYEKL, per germline. The CDR3 length is 18 residues. V shed 3 bases, J shed 0 bases, and the junction held 10 bases outside the gene matches. CDR3 sequence reads: CASSQALERGLAKNIQYF. CDR3 nucleotide sequence: TGCGCCAGCAGCCAGGCCCTGGAGCGGGGGCTAGCCAAAAACATTCAGTACTTC.

The J gene is TRBJ2-1, the V gene TRBV11-2; 8 nucleotides align to TRBD2. Germline loops: CDR1 SGHAT, CDR2 FQNNGV. V dropped 5 bases and J dropped 5; count of bases not matched to a gene: 11. The CDR3 is 16 amino acids. The CDR3: CASSPRASGLDNEQFF. DNA of the CDR3: TGTGCCAGCAGCCCTAGGGCTAGCGGGTTAGACAATGAGCAGTTCTTC.

As concerns this clone: One junction end disagrees with the germline gene, perhaps due to a read error. V is TRBV5-4 and J is TRBJ2-3; 15 positions match TRBD2. CDR3 length equals 16 residues. The germline CDR1 and CDR2 sequences are SGHNT and YYREEE (reference sequence). Written as DNA, the CDR3 is TGTGCCAGCAGCTTACCGGGACTAGCGGGGGGAAGCACCCCGCATTTT. Translated: CASSLPGLAGGSTPHF.

The rearrangement links TRBV7-9 to TRBJ1-1, with a possible D match to TRBD1 (5 bases). The germline CDR1 and CDR2 sequences are SEHNR and FQNEAQ (reference sequence). The CDR3 consists of 16 residues. V was clipped by 4 bases and J by 5 bases, with 20 bases between them. In DNA, the CDR3 is TGTGCCAGCAGCTCGCGGACAAGGGGCTCCGGTACTGAAGCTTTCTTT. Translated: CASSSRTRGSGTEAFF.

This sequence joins TRBV6-1 and TRBJ2-7; D gene unclear. Trimming cost V 2 bases and J 0 bases, with 11 bases left between them. Germline V lookup: CDR1 MNHNS, CDR2 SASEGT. CDR3 length: 15 residues. As DNA, the CDR3 is TGTGCCAGCAGTGAATACGGCGGTGTCTCCTACGAGCAGTACGTC. It specifies CASSEYGGVSYEQYV.

V gene TRBV28 combines with J gene TRBJ2-5, with D maybe TRBD1 (5 bases). The V end lost 4 bases, the J end lost 5 bases, and 17 bases lay between the germline ends. Germline V gene data show CDR1 as MDHEN and CDR2 as SYDVKM. There are 15 residues in the CDR3. CDR3 in amino acids: CASSSRTPLRETQYF. Here the CDR3 DNA reads TGTGCCAGCAGTTCCAGGACACCTCTAAGGGAGACCCAGTACTTC.

The rearrangement links TRBV7-9 to TRBJ1-1; D may be TRBD1 (5 bases). CDR1 and CDR2 from the germline V gene are SEHNR and FQNEAQ (reference sequence). The CDR3 length is 16 residues. V lost 5 bases to trimming and J lost 3 bases, with 19 bases between them. In DNA, the CDR3 is TGTGCCAGCAGCACGGGCCCCTGGAGGGGTGACACTGAAGCTTTCTTT. Translation gives CASSTGPWRGDTEAFF.

The chain employs TRBV11-2 and TRBJ2-3; D uncertain. V was trimmed by 5 bases and J by 6 bases, leaving 24 bases between them. The CDR3 has 17 amino acids. The germline gives CDR1 SGHAT, CDR2 FQNNGV. CDR3 sequence reads: CASSPLVTIYAADTQYF. Written as DNA, the CDR3 is TGTGCCAGCAGCCCGCTTGTTACAATATATGCGGCGGATACGCAGTATTTT.

V usage is TRBV2 and J usage is TRBJ2-4, with D possibly being TRBD2 (6 bases). Germline-derived CDR1 and CDR2 are SNHLY and FYNNEI. With 6 bases removed from V and 5 bases from J, the gap between germline ends came to 17 bases. The CDR3 spans 15 residues. CDR3 DNA: TGTGCCAGCAGGGGGGGACGGGGCAGGGAAAACATTCAGTACTTC. Amino acids: CASRGGRGRENIQYF.

The rearrangement links TRBV5-1 to TRBJ1-2; D is unresolved. This CDR3 is 15 amino acids long. Germline V CDR1 and CDR2: SGHRS, YFSETQ. V was clipped by 5 bases and J by 6 bases, with 20 bases between them. Written as DNA, the CDR3 is TGCGCCAGCAGACTCGGTCCCCTACTTGCGGATGGCTACACCTTC. This translates into CASRLGPLLADGYTF.